Below are 27 T cell receptor beta chains sequenced from a single sample in a study of post-analysis software for immune sequencing data. The study's findings and limits: Patients carried roughly 5 TRBV segments more frequently than controls did, and TRBV5-6, TRBV5-1 and TRBV20-1 were among them.

TCR beta cDNA libraries had unique molecular identifiers. One entry per CDR3 protein results from TCRdb running MiXCR on the PCR reads. The sample lists about 540,000 distinct CDR3 sequences; about a third were seen once. These receptors have no known antigen. Sequencing was done on a sample of blood. These receptors originate from a girl between 2 and 17 years old with multiple sclerosis.

The chain links TRBV12-3 or TRBV12-4 to TRBJ2-2, with a possible D match to TRBD1 (5 bases). CDR3 length equals 16 residues. Between the trimmed V and J ends, which lost 4 bases and 6 bases, there was a span of 18 bases. The chain's CDR3 is CASSSNPTRAPGELFF. CDR3 nucleotides: TGTGCCAGCAGTTCGAACCCCACCAGGGCCCCCGGGGAGCTGTTTTTT.

V and J are TRBV29-1 and TRBJ1-1; TRBD1 matches at 7 bases. The CDR3 runs to 13 residues. Germline CDR1 reads SQVTM; CDR2 reads ANQGSEA. The V gene end was trimmed by 5 bases and the J gene end by 0 bases; junction bases not matched to a gene: 3. CDR3 amino acids: CSVPGQVNTEAFF. DNA for the CDR3: TGCAGCGTTCCTGGACAGGTGAACACTGAAGCTTTCTTT.

The V gene is TRBV12-3 or TRBV12-4, the J gene TRBJ1-2, with 8 bases lining up with TRBD1. The CDR3 runs 13 residues. J was trimmed by 8 bases and V by 6 bases; bases with no gene match: 8. CDR3 loop: CASSMDRVSGYTF. The CDR3 DNA sequence: TGTGCCAGCAGCATGGACAGGGTATCGGGCTACACCTTC.

The chain recombines TRBV29-1 with TRBJ2-1, with a tentative D call TRBD1 (5 bases). CDR1 and CDR2 (germline): SQVTM, ANQGSEA. CDR3 length equals 14 residues. V lost 6 bases and J 0 bases, leaving 12 bases between the germline ends. CDR3 loop: CSVAPQGSYNEQFF. The CDR3 DNA sequence: TGCAGCGTCGCTCCTCAGGGCTCCTACAATGAGCAGTTCTTC.

This clonotype has just a few counts. The chain combines TRBV5-1 with TRBJ2-7, with D possibly matching TRBD2 (5 bases). Germline CDR1 and CDR2: SGHRS and YFSETQ. V was cut by 0 bases and J by 0 bases, with 10 bases left in between. The length of the CDR3 is 15 residues. DNA for the CDR3: TGCGCCAGCAGCTTGGTCGCGGGCAGCTCCTACGAGCAGTACTTC. It translates to CASSLVAGSSYEQYF.

The rearrangement joins TRBV5-1 to TRBJ2-1; 9 bases map to TRBD1. J gave up 7 bases and V 1 base, and 6 bases lay outside the gene matches. This CDR3 spans 15 amino acids. CDR1 is SGHRS, CDR2 YFSETQ, per germline. The CDR3 sequence: CASSLRQGDRNEQFF. CDR3 nucleotides: TGCGCCAGCAGCTTGAGACAGGGGGATCGAAATGAGCAGTTCTTC.

The chain employs TRBV20-1 and TRBJ1-2; no clear D gene. V was trimmed by 0 bases and J by 8 bases, leaving 4 bases between them. The CDR3 contains 10 residues. Germline V gives CDR1 DFQATT, CDR2 SNEGSKA (reference sequence). The CDR3 spells CSARDPGYTF. CDR3 in DNA: TGCAGTGCTAGAGATCCCGGCTACACCTTC.

The table lists this clonotype with a few counts. The chain employs TRBV15 and TRBJ2-3; no definite D call. This CDR3 has 14 residues. V was pared by 11 bases and J by 6 bases, with 21 bases between. Germline V gene lookup returns CDR1 LNHNV and CDR2 YYDKDF (reference sequence). The CDR3 nucleotides are TGTGCCGCCGTCGGAAGGTCCCTTTGGGATACGCAGTATTTT. As protein: CAAVGRSLWDTQYF.

In this sample, this clonotype turned up a few times. The rearrangement joins TRBV20-1 to TRBJ2-1, with D perhaps TRBD1 or TRBD2 (6 bases each). With 6 bases removed from V and 7 bases from J, the gap between germline ends came to 16 bases. The CDR3 sequence is 13 residues long. Looked up from germline, CDR1 is DFQATT and CDR2 is SNEGSKA (reference sequence). CDR3 bases: TGCAGTGCCACTCCGGGGGCTGTGAATGAGCAGTTCTTC. It is translated as CSATPGAVNEQFF.

This clonotype has only a few counts. The V and J genes are TRBV5-1 and TRBJ1-1, with D hard to call. Trimming left V 0 bases short and J 6 bases short, with 12 bases between. Germline-derived CDR1 and CDR2 are SGHRS and YFSETQ. This CDR3 comprises 14 residues. This chain's CDR3 is CASSLAGAPAEAFF. The CDR3 bases are TGCGCCAGCAGCTTGGCCGGAGCCCCCGCTGAAGCTTTCTTT.

This clonotype was seen more than once but under ten times. The J gene is TRBJ2-7, the V gene TRBV6-5; 10 nucleotides line up with TRBD1. This CDR3 comprises 14 residues. After removal of 4 bases from V and 5 bases from J, the junction contained 5 bases not matched to a gene. CDR1 is MNHEY and CDR2 is SVGAGI in the germline V gene. The CDR3 sequence: CASSWGTGENEQYF. In nucleotides, the CDR3 is TGTGCCAGCAGTTGGGGGACAGGGGAAAACGAGCAGTACTTC.

This clonotype appeared a few times. The V call is TRBV21-1, the J call TRBJ2-3. TRBV21-1 counts as a pseudogene. The CDR3 sequence is 13 residues long. CDR3 nucleotide sequence: TGTGCCAGCAGCAAAACTCAAACAGATACGCAGTATTTT. Protein product: CASSKTQTDTQYF.

This chain uses TRBV9 with TRBJ2-3; D ambiguous. The CDR3 contains 14 residues. Germline CDR1 and CDR2: SGDLS and YYNGEE. The V gene lost 1 base and the J gene lost 4 bases, with 10 bases spanning the gap. In DNA, the CDR3 is TGTGCCAGCAGCGTACCGTCCGGCCCAGATACGCAGTATTTT. It specifies CASSVPSGPDTQYF.

The sample holds a few counts of this clonotype. This chain connects TRBV10-1 to TRBJ2-4; 10 bases agree with TRBD1. Germline V gene data show CDR1 as WNHNN and CDR2 as SYGVQD (reference sequence). The CDR3 spans 14 residues. The V segment lost 8 bases and the J segment 5 bases; nucleotides outside the gene matches: 6. The CDR3 sequence: CASSNDRGQNIQYF. The CDR3 nucleotides read TGCGCCAGCTCGAACGACAGGGGGCAAAACATTCAGTACTTC.

This clonotype was found a few times. This chain connects TRBV6-1 to TRBJ2-7, with 8 bases identical to TRBD1. This CDR3 contains 14 residues. V shed 7 bases, J shed 4 bases, and the junction held 9 bases outside the gene matches. In germline, CDR1 is MNHNS, CDR2 SASEGT. For the CDR3, the DNA is TGTGCCAGCAAACCGGGACAGGTGATATACGAGCAGTACTTC. Its protein product is CASKPGQVIYEQYF.

This chain links TRBV4-1 with TRBJ1-2; TRBD1 matches at 7 bases. This CDR3 is 15 amino acids long. The junction had 4 bases not matched to a gene; V was cut back by 1 base and J by 2 bases. Germline CDR1 reads MGHRA; CDR2 reads YSYEKL. The CDR3 loop reads CASSQALDRNYGYTF. CDR3 bases: TGCGCCAGCAGCCAAGCATTGGACAGGAACTATGGCTACACCTTC.

A single count supports this clonotype. The chain has TRBV10-3 and TRBJ1-2; no definite D call. CDR1 and CDR2 from the germline V gene are ENHRY and SYGVKD. With 2 bases removed from V and 8 bases from J, the gap between germline ends came to 12 bases. CDR3 length: 13 amino acids. Here the CDR3 DNA reads TGTGCCATCAGTGAGGCCCAACGGGGAGGCTACACCTTC. Its protein is CAISEAQRGGYTF.

This clonotype was observed a few times. At one end, the junction sequence differs from germline, possibly due to a read error. The V gene is TRBV12-3 or TRBV12-4, the J gene TRBJ2-7; 9 bases align to TRBD2. The DNA end lines up better with TRBJ2-5; the J call may be wrong. CDR3 length: 14 amino acids. The CDR3 coding sequence is TGTGCCAGCAGTATAGCGGGGGCCTGGGAGACCCAGTACTTC. Its protein is CASSIAGAWETQYF.

The chain has TRBV11-2 and TRBJ1-2, with 7 positions matching TRBD1. Per germline, CDR1 SGHAT and CDR2 FQNNGV. CDR3 length: 14 amino acids. V lost 5 bases, J lost 4 bases, and 7 bases stayed unmatched. Written as DNA, the CDR3 is TGTGCCAGCAGCGCGGGTTGGGACAGCTATGGCTACACCTTC. As protein: CASSAGWDSYGYTF. The complete variable domain, with remaining parts taken from reference TRBV11-2 and TRBJ1-2, reads EAGVAQSPRYKIIEKRQSVAFWCNPISGHATLYWYQQILGQGPKLLIQFQNNGVVDDSQLPKDRFSAERLKGVDSTLKIQPAKLEDSAVYLCASSAGWDSYGYTFGSGTRLTVV.

In DNA, the CDR3 is TGTGCCAGCAGTTACACCGACAGGCCTAACTACGAGCAGTACTTC. Its protein is CASSYTDRPNYEQYF. The V gene is TRBV6-5, the J gene TRBJ2-7; a possible D gene is TRBD1 (6 bases). The germline V and J ends were trimmed by 2 bases and 3 bases, with 14 bases remaining between them. Germline CDR1 MNHEY, CDR2 SVGAGI. CDR3 length: 15 residues.

The chain has TRBV12-5 and TRBJ2-6, with D possibly TRBD2 on 6 matching bases. The V and J ends lost 0 bases and 0 bases respectively, with 18 bases between them. CDR1 and CDR2 from the germline V gene are LGHNT and FRNRAP. The CDR3 has 20 residues. This CDR3 is CASGLVSSAGPTSGANVLTF. Here the CDR3 DNA reads TGTGCTAGTGGTTTGGTTTCGAGTGCGGGACCAACCTCTGGGGCCAACGTCCTGACTTTC. Full variable domain (rest looked up from reference TRBV12-5 and TRBJ2-6): DARVTQTPRHKVTEMGQEVTMRCQPILGHNTVFWYRQTMMQGLELLAYFRNRAPLDDSGMPKDRFSAEMPDATLATLKIQPSEPRDSAVYFCASGLVSSAGPTSGANVLTFGAGSRLTVL.

The rearrangement links TRBV3-1 to TRBJ1-4; TRBD1 agrees at 9 bases. V was pared by 3 bases and J by 7 bases, with 3 bases of the junction left unmatched. The CDR3 contains 14 residues. In germline, CDR1 is LGHDT, CDR2 YNNKEL (reference sequence). In nucleotides, the CDR3 is TGTGCCAGCAGCCACCAGGACAGGGGTGAAAAACTGTTTTTT. It specifies CASSHQDRGEKLFF.

This clonotype showed up many times. The chain carries TRBV6-5 and TRBJ1-1; D call uncertain. V was pared by 0 bases and J by 3 bases, with 5 bases between. The CDR3 runs to 13 residues. From germline, CDR1 is MNHEY and CDR2 SVGAGI. This CDR3 reads CASSYSRDTEAFF. The CDR3 nucleotides read TGTGCCAGCAGTTACTCGAGGGACACTGAAGCTTTCTTT.

V and J are TRBV12-3 or TRBV12-4 and TRBJ2-7; no definite D call. The V end was cut by 5 bases, the J end by 2 bases, with 19 bases between. The CDR3 length is 16 residues. The chain's CDR3 is CASSPRLANSPYEQYF. The CDR3 bases are TGTGCCAGCAGTCCCCGCCTGGCGAATAGTCCCTACGAGCAGTACTTC.

This chain joins TRBV20-1 and TRBJ1-1, with D possibly TRBD1 on 6 matching bases. V lost 6 bases, J lost 1 base, and 12 bases lay in between. There are 13 residues in the CDR3. Germline V gene data show CDR1 as DFQATT and CDR2 as SNEGSKA (reference sequence). CDR3 nucleotide sequence: TGCAGTGCCAGGGGACTGACGAACACTGAAGCTTTCTTT. It encodes CSARGLTNTEAFF.

This clonotype was recorded a few times. The chain links TRBV29-1 to TRBJ1-2, with D possibly being TRBD1 (5 bases). CDR3 size: 14 residues. From germline, CDR1 is SQVTM and CDR2 ANQGSEA. V lost 3 bases to trimming and J lost 4 bases, with 15 bases between them. The CDR3 nucleotides read TGCAGCGTTGATGAGCCAGGGATTACCTATGGCTACACCTTC. Residues: CSVDEPGITYGYTF.

The CDR3 nucleotides are TGCAGTGCTAGAGAGGACGGCTCGGAAAAACTGTTTTTT. Translating gives CSAREDGSEKLFF. The rearrangement uses TRBV20-1 and TRBJ1-4; D uncertain. The CDR3 totals 13 residues. CDR1 and CDR2 from the germline V gene are DFQATT and SNEGSKA (reference sequence). Trimming stripped 0 bases from V and 8 bases from J, with 10 bases between.